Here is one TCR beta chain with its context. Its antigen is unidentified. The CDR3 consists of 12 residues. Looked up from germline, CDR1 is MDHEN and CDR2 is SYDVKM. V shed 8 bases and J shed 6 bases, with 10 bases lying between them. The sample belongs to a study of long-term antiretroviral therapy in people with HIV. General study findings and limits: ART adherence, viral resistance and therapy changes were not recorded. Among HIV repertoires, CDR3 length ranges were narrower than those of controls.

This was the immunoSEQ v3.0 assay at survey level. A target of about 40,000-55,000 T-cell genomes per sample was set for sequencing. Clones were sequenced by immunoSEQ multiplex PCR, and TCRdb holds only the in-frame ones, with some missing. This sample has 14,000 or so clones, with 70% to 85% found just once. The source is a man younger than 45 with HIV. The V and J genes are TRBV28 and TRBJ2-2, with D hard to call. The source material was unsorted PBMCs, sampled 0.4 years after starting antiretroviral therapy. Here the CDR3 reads CASSASPGELFF. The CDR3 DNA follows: TGTGCCAGCTCGGCCAGCCCCGGGGAGCTGTTTTTT.